This T cell receptor (beta chain) was identified in a study of TIL therapy for anti-PD-1-resistant metastatic lung cancer. Study at large: Tumors had a median PD-L1 proportion score of more than 5%. Tumors carried a median about 1.6 non-synonymous mutations per megabase. Findings and caveats of the study: Treatment-naive, never-smoker and oncogene-addicted patients were overrepresented in this highly selected cohort.

As to time point: pre-treatment sample, taken before nivolumab and TIL therapy. The tumor samples were excised metastases, mostly pleural nodules or supraclavicular lymph nodes. Adults with stage 4 NSCLC were enrolled in a phase I trial. This was the immunoSEQ v3 assay. Here immunoSEQ multiplex PCR was the method, and the copy in TCRdb shows in-frame clones only, minus some. The table lists about 100,000 clones, around 71% of them singletons. Germline V gives CDR1 SGHRS, CDR2 YFSETQ. V lost 0 bases and J 5 bases, leaving 8 bases between the germline ends. The CDR3 is 13 amino acids. Regarding this clone: Its antigen is not identified.

The receptor was isolated from a person between 30 and 80 years old with non-small cell lung cancer. This chain joins TRBV5-1 and TRBJ2-5; D may be TRBD1 or TRBD2 (6 bases each). Sequenced material: tumor tissue, taken at baseline. This CDR3 is CASSLEGGETQYF. CDR3 nucleotides: TGCGCCAGCAGCTTGGAAGGGGGGGAGACCCAGTACTTC.